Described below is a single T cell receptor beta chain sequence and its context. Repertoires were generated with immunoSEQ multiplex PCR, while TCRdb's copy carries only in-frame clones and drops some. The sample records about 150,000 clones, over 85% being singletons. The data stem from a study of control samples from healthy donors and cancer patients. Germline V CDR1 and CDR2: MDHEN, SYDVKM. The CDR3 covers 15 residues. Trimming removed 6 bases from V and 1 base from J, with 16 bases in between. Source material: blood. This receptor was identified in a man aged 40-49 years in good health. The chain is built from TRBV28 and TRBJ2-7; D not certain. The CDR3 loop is CASSPDPPGSYEQYF. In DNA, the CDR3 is TGTGCCAGCAGCCCCGACCCCCCTGGATCCTACGAGCAGTACTTC.